The rows below give T cell receptor beta chains drawn from one sample of a study of T-cell reconstitution after alpha-beta-depleted transplantation in children. TCRdb recomputed calls from the PCR reads with MiXCR, one row per CDR3 protein. The sample has 530,000 or so distinct CDR3 sequences, 25% to 30% seen once. The sample here was PBMCs, taken before TCRalphabeta/CD19-depleted stem cell transplant. These receptors were taken from a boy younger than two with Wiskott-Aldrich syndrome, due to receive a stem cell transplant. CDR3s include the opening cysteine and the closing phenylalanine or tryptophan. A D gene is named only where the DNA matches it firmly. A clone size is listed for some rows: how often the clone was seen (once, few, many), or a class if it is expanded.

TRBV29-1	TRBJ1-3	-	few	TGCAGCGTTTGGACACCTCCTGGAAACACCATATATTTT	CSVWTPPGNTIYF
TRBV10-3	TRBJ1-2	TRBD1	few	TGTGCCATCAGTGAGGGGACAGGGGGTCTCTATGGCTACACCTTC	CAISEGTGGLYGYTF
TRBV20-1	TRBJ1-2	-	-	TGCAGTGCTCGCCCCGTCGGCTATGGCTACACCTTC	CSARPVGYGYTF
TRBV25-1	TRBJ2-2	TRBD2	-	TGTGCCAGCAGTCTTTTTGGGACTAGCGGCGCGAACACCGGGGAGCTGTTTTTT	CASSLFGTSGANTGELFF
TRBV6-5	TRBJ2-5	TRBD1	few	TGTGCCAGCAGTTACTCATTTACAGGGGTACAAGAGACCCAGTACTTC	CASSYSFTGVQETQYF
TRBV20-1	TRBJ1-5	TRBD1	-	TGCAGTGCTAGGGGCACAGGGGGCCGCAATCAGCCCCAGCATTTT	CSARGTGGRNQPQHF
TRBV25-1	TRBJ2-6	-	few	TGTGCCAGCACGGACCCCTCTGGGGCCAACGTCCTGACTTTC	CASTDPSGANVLTF
TRBV4-1	TRBJ1-4	TRBD1	-	TGCGCCAGCAGCCAGCCGGGACAGACTAATGAAAAACTGTTTTTT	CASSQPGQTNEKLFF
TRBV30	TRBJ2-1	TRBD1	-	TGTGCCTGTACCGGGACAGGGTGGTTCTTC	CACTGTGWFF
TRBV20-1	TRBJ1-5	TRBD1	-	TGCAGTGCTAGAGATACGCGACAGGGATTTGTAGGGCCCCAGCATTTT	CSARDTRQGFVGPQHF
TRBV20-1	TRBJ2-3	TRBD1	-	TGCAGTGCTAGAGCGACAGGGGTAACAGATACGCAGTATTTT	CSARATGVTDTQYF
TRBV20-1	TRBJ1-1	-	few	TGCAGTGCTAGAAGGGGGGGCAGTCAGAACACTGAAGCTTTCTTT	CSARRGGSQNTEAFF
TRBV11-2	TRBJ2-7	TRBD2	few	TGTGCCAGCAGCCGACGGACTAGCGGGGTCTCCTACGAGCAGTACTTC	CASSRRTSGVSYEQYF
TRBV14	TRBJ2-4	-	-	TGTGCCAGCAGCCGCGGGTCCGGACAAGTAGCCAAAAACATTCAGTACTTC	CASSRGSGQVAKNIQYF
TRBV11-2	TRBJ2-1	-	few	TGTGCCAGCAGCTTTTCCGGGGGATCGGGCAATGAGCAGTTCTTC	CASSFSGGSGNEQFF
TRBV12-3/TRBV12-4	TRBJ2-5	-	-	TGTGCCAGCAAAGTCCATAACCAAGAGACCCAGTACTTC	CASKVHNQETQYF
TRBV5-6	TRBJ1-1	-	-	TGTGCCAGCAGCTTTAGTGCTACAGGGAACACTGAAGCTTTCTTT	CASSFSATGNTEAFF
TRBV10-3	TRBJ2-5	TRBD1	-	TGTGCCATCAGTGAACGGGACAGGGGGCCGGAGACCCAGTACTTC	CAISERDRGPETQYF
TRBV20-1	TRBJ1-6	-	-	TGCAGTGGACAGCTAGAAGGTTCACCCCTCCACTTT	CSGQLEGSPLHF
TRBV20-1	TRBJ1-1	-	-	TGCAGTGCTAGAGATAGAGGAAGTGTTGAAGCTTTCTTT	CSARDRGSVEAFF
TRBV10-3	TRBJ1-4	TRBD1	-	TGTGCCATCAGTGAGTCGAGGACAGGGAGGGAAAAACTGTTTTTT	CAISESRTGREKLFF
TRBV20-1	TRBJ1-1	TRBD1	few	TGCAGTGCTAGAACTTCGGGACAGGGTAGTTTTAGCGCTTTCTTT	CSARTSGQGSFSAFF
TRBV14	TRBJ2-1	-	-	TGTGCCAGCAGCCAAGATGGAGGCAACCATGAGCAGTTCTTC	CASSQDGGNHEQFF
TRBV25-1	TRBJ2-1	-	-	TGTGCCAGCGGCCCCCTCCCCCGGGCAAACGAGCAGTTCTTC	CASGPLPRANEQFF
TRBV3-1	TRBJ2-3	-	few	TGTGCCAGCAGCCGGCCCGGGGCCCGAGGGACAGATACGCAGTATTTT	CASSRPGARGTDTQYF
TRBV29-1	TRBJ2-1	TRBD2	-	TGCAGCGGCCAACTAGCGGGAGGGAACTACAATGAGCAGTTCTTC	CSGQLAGGNYNEQFF
TRBV12-3/TRBV12-4	TRBJ1-5	TRBD1	-	TGTGCCAGCAGTCGTGGGACAGGGAAAATTAGTCGTGGCAATCAGCCCCAGCATTTT	CASSRGTGKISRGNQPQHF
TRBV12-3/TRBV12-4	TRBJ2-1	-	few	TGTGCCAGCAGTATAAAGGGACTGAAGTACAATGAGCAGTTCTTC	CASSIKGLKYNEQFF
TRBV20-1	TRBJ2-5	-	-	TGCAGTGCTAGAGATACTAGGTTGGAGACCCAGTACTTC	CSARDTRLETQYF
TRBV29-1	TRBJ1-1	-	-	TGCAGCGTTGCTCTAAAAACTTCCTTAACAGCTTTCTTT	CSVALKTSLTAFF
TRBV5-1	TRBJ1-1	TRBD1	-	TGCGCCAGCAGCTTGGGGAGTCAGGGGGCCCGGAACACTGAAGCTTTCTTT	CASSLGSQGARNTEAFF
TRBV20-1	TRBJ1-2	TRBD1	-	TGCAGTGCTAGAGTGGTCAGGGGGTCGATCGGCTACACCTTC	CSARVVRGSIGYTF
TRBV5-1	TRBJ2-6	-	few	TGCGCCAGCAGCCTCCGTGGGGGGCCTGGGGCCAACGTCCTGACTTTC	CASSLRGGPGANVLTF
TRBV20-1	TRBJ2-1	-	few	TGCAGTGCCCCCCTTGGCGGAAATGAGCAGTTCTTC	CSAPLGGNEQFF
TRBV20-1	TRBJ2-1	TRBD1	-	TGCAGTGCCACCAGGGACAGGGGAAATGAGCAGTTCTTC	CSATRDRGNEQFF
TRBV5-1	TRBJ2-2	TRBD2	-	TGCGCCAGCAGCTTGCAGGGGACTAGCGGGAGTCCAGGGGAGCTGTTTTTT	CASSLQGTSGSPGELFF
TRBV10-3	TRBJ2-7	-	-	TGTGCCATCAGCGAATGGCGCCACCCCTACGAGCAGTACTTC	CAISEWRHPYEQYF
TRBV3-1	TRBJ2-1	-	-	TGTGCCAGCAGCCAAGGGGGTCTCGGCAATGAGCAGTTCTTC	CASSQGGLGNEQFF
TRBV25-1	TRBJ1-3	-	once	TGTGCCAGCTCTGGACGGGGCTCTGGAAACACCATATATTTT	CASSGRGSGNTIYF
TRBV27	TRBJ2-3	-	few	TGTGCCAGCAGTTTACTCCCCCGGGACAAGCCCACAGATACGCAGTATTTT	CASSLLPRDKPTDTQYF
TRBV12-3/TRBV12-4	TRBJ2-4	TRBD2	-	TGTGCCAGCAGCCCGACTAGCGGGAGTAGATACATTCAGTACTTC	CASSPTSGSRYIQYF
TRBV7-2	TRBJ2-3	TRBD2	-	TGTGCCAGCAGCCCGGGAGCGGGAGTGGCAGATACGCAGTATTTT	CASSPGAGVADTQYF
TRBV4-1	TRBJ2-4	TRBD2	few	TGCGCCAGCAGCCAAGGTTTTAGCGGGAGATTTCAGTACTTC	CASSQGFSGRFQYF
TRBV12-3/TRBV12-4	TRBJ1-2	-	few	TGTGCCAGCAGTTTAAGGGCAGAGGGCTACACCTTC	CASSLRAEGYTF
TRBV12-3/TRBV12-4	TRBJ1-5	TRBD1	few	TGTGCCAGCAGTTTTACAGACAGGGGGGTCCAGCCCCAGCATTTT	CASSFTDRGVQPQHF
TRBV25-1	TRBJ2-5	TRBD2	-	TGTGCCAGCAGCGAAGGCCGTAGCGGGAGTGGAGAGACCCAGTACTTC	CASSEGRSGSGETQYF
TRBV7-9	TRBJ2-2	-	-	TGTGCCAGCAGCTCCCCGGGGGCCCAACAGAACACCGGGGAGCTGTTTTTT	CASSSPGAQQNTGELFF
TRBV7-9	TRBJ2-1	-	-	TGTGCCAGCAGTTCCGTTAGCGGACCCTCCTACAATGAGCAGTTCTTC	CASSSVSGPSYNEQFF
TRBV4-2	TRBJ2-3	TRBD2	many	TGTGCCAGCAGCCAAGATGGTACTAGCGGGATCCAATCAGATACGCAGTATTTT	CASSQDGTSGIQSDTQYF
TRBV30	TRBJ2-3	TRBD1	-	TGTGCCTGGCGACCCGAGGACAGGAGGGATACGCAGTATTTT	CAWRPEDRRDTQYF
TRBV4-2	TRBJ2-5	TRBD2	-	TGTGCCAGCAGCCAAGAGAGACTAGCGCAAGAGACCCAGTACTTC	CASSQERLAQETQYF
TRBV5-6	TRBJ1-1	-	-	TGTGCCAGCAGCTTATCGGGAGCCATGAACACTGAAGCTTTCTTT	CASSLSGAMNTEAFF
TRBV20-1	TRBJ1-5	-	few	TGCAGTGCCGGGGGACTTAGCAATCAGCCCCAGCATTTT	CSAGGLSNQPQHF
TRBV3-1	TRBJ2-1	-	-	TGTGCCAGCAGCCAAGTCATCCGGAGTAATGAGCAGTTCTTC	CASSQVIRSNEQFF
TRBV20-1	TRBJ2-1	-	-	TGCAGTGCTCATCGGATCGTTAGCGGATGGAGCTCCTACAATGAGCAGTTCTTC	CSAHRIVSGWSSYNEQFF
TRBV5-6	TRBJ1-2	-	-	TGTGCCAGCAGCTTTAGATCTGCGTCTAACTATGGCTACACCTTC	CASSFRSASNYGYTF
TRBV4-1	TRBJ1-3	-	-	TGCGCCAGCAGCCAAGTACGGTACCCCCGGGGGTTCTCTGGAAACACCATATATTTT	CASSQVRYPRGFSGNTIYF